This TCR beta chain was obtained from a study of immune evolution from preneoplasia to lung adenocarcinoma. Study results and caveats: KRAS-mutant nodules had the highest T cell clonality.

Premalignant or tumor cells were enriched by macro-dissection after pathologic assessment. Data came from immunoSEQ multiplex PCR; TCRdb stores just in-frame clones and leaves some out. Among 3,000 to 4,000 clones, over 70% were seen once, and the ten largest hold about 9.7%. Between the trimmed V and J ends, which lost 7 bases and 8 bases, there was a span of 19 bases. The length of the CDR3 is 14 residues. The germline CDR1 and CDR2 sequences are SGHRS and YFSETQ. Points on this clone: Its specificity is not known.

The material sequenced was FFPE atypical adenomatous hyperplasia tissue from the lung. The sample's subset: atypical adenomatous hyperplasia (AAH), lung preneoplasia. This sequence was found in a person aged 65-85 years with lung adenocarcinoma. The chain recombines TRBV5-1 with TRBJ2-1; D might be TRBD1 or TRBD2, each matching 6 bases. CDR3: CASYRGHTSDEQFF. CDR3 nucleotide sequence: TGCGCCAGCTACCGGGGGCACACCAGCGATGAGCAGTTCTTC.